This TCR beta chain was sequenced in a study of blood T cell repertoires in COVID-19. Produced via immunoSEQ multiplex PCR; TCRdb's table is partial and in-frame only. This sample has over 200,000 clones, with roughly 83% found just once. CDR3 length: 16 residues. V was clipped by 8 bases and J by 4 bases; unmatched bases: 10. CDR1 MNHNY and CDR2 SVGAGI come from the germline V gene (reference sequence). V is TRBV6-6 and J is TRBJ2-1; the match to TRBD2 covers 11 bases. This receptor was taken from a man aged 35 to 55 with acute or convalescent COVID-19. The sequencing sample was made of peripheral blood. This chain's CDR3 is CASRGTSGLSYNEQFF. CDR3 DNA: TGTGCCAGCCGAGGGACTAGCGGTCTCTCATACAATGAGCAGTTCTTC.